This record concerns one T cell receptor (beta chain) sequence. Its antigen is unidentified. These data belong to a study of cytomegalovirus exposure and HLA in healthy donors. Study context: A preliminary data release comprised 80 million to 95 million unique TCRs obtained from HLA-typed donors. General observations from the study: 16,951 TCR beta sequences were associated with HLA alleles at 0.05 false discovery rate in a later analysis. Researchers reported in a later analysis that common viral pathogens appeared linked to several top clusters.

PCR employed 60 Vbeta and 13 Jbeta primers. The table came from immunoSEQ multiplex PCR; TCRdb's copy has only in-frame clones and leaves some out. The sample lists around 150,000 clones; approximately 80% were seen once. The germline gives CDR1 SGHRS, CDR2 YFSETQ. The CDR3 is made up of 14 amino acids. The junction had 5 bases not matched to a gene; V was cut back by 4 bases and J by 7 bases. The sample taken for sequencing was PBMCs. The TCR sequence derives from a male donor in good health and CMV-seropositive. The J gene is TRBJ1-6, the V gene TRBV5-1; 7 bases are a match to TRBD1. The CDR3 nucleotides are TGCGCCAGCAGCAGGGACAGAGGGAATTCACCCCTCCACTTT. Its translation is CASSRDRGNSPLHF.